Listed below are T cell receptor beta chains from one sample, sequenced in a study of monozygotic twins with inflammatory bowel disease. TCRdb reprocessed the 5' RACE reads and keeps a single row for each CDR3 protein, giving no DNA. Seen in this sample are around 380,000 distinct CDR3 sequences; the ten most common clones hold 2.4%. The sample comprised blood. These receptors came from a human donor with ulcerative colitis or Crohn's disease, or a healthy co-twin of an affected twin (not recorded which). Both conserved end residues are part of each CDR3.

v_call	j_call	cdr3_aa
TRBV5-4	TRBJ2-3	CASSLNAAAGFPSTDTQYF
TRBV5-1	TRBJ1-1	CASSLLPGSMNTEAFF
TRBV30	TRBJ1-1	CAWRRGRDTEAFF
TRBV10-3	TRBJ1-1	CAISESQGGTGTEAFF
TRBV20-1	TRBJ2-1	CSARGLANEQFF
TRBV4-1	TRBJ2-2	CASSQVRNTGELFF
TRBV20-1	TRBJ2-3	CSAGGAQDTQYF
TRBV27	TRBJ2-2	CASSILAGTRTGELFF
TRBV18	TRBJ1-2	CASSPGFRGANYGYTF
TRBV20-1	TRBJ2-3	CSPQTVSSTDTQYF
TRBV5-1	TRBJ1-3	CASSLDPAGESYFSGNTIYF
TRBV6-1	TRBJ2-2	CASSLNSPNLAGGAGELFF
TRBV4-3	TRBJ1-1	CASSQDVDTEAFF
TRBV18	TRBJ2-1	CASSALHHEQFF
TRBV6-5	TRBJ2-7	CASSYFGTWGSYEQYF
TRBV5-1	TRBJ1-1	CASSLGALDTEAFF
TRBV30	TRBJ1-1	CAWRPRNTEAFF
TRBV6-1	TRBJ1-5	CASSPFFGSNQPQHF
TRBV5-1	TRBJ2-2	CASSSRVAPNTGELFF
TRBV20-1	TRBJ1-2	CSAEQGSDYGYTF
TRBV28	TRBJ2-1	CASSLLGVGSYNEQFF
TRBV7-9	TRBJ1-1	CASSLGGGPTEAFF
TRBV4-1	TRBJ1-3	CASSQAGQGLNTIYF
TRBV7-2	TRBJ1-3	CASSLAAASSGNTIYF
TRBV10-3	TRBJ1-5	CASWDNNQPQHF
TRBV15	TRBJ1-1	CATSRERRTEAFF
TRBV19	TRBJ1-6	CASRDAYNSYNSPLHF